This T cell receptor beta chain was recovered during a study of identical twins. In this sample, this clonotype turned up many times. Each cDNA held unique molecular identifiers, and template switching gave it a universal primer site. One entry per CDR3 protein results from TCRdb running MiXCR on the 5' RACE reads. The sample shows approximately 250,000 distinct CDR3 sequences, 6.5% of them seen only once. There are 17 residues in the CDR3. Germline CDR1 SEHNR, CDR2 FQNEAQ (reference sequence). Losses at the gene ends were 5 bases for V and 7 bases for J; bases not matched to a gene: 14. These data were also reused for a study on T cells expressing NK-cell markers.

The TCR originated in a woman aged 18-29 years in good health. The chain is built from TRBV7-9 and TRBJ2-1; 10 nucleotides agree with TRBD1. Material: CD8+ T cells sorted from blood. The DNA for the CDR3 is TGTGCCAGCAGCCATTACGGGGGGACAGGGGTTTTTAATGAGCAGTTCTTC. The encoded protein is CASSHYGGTGVFNEQFF.